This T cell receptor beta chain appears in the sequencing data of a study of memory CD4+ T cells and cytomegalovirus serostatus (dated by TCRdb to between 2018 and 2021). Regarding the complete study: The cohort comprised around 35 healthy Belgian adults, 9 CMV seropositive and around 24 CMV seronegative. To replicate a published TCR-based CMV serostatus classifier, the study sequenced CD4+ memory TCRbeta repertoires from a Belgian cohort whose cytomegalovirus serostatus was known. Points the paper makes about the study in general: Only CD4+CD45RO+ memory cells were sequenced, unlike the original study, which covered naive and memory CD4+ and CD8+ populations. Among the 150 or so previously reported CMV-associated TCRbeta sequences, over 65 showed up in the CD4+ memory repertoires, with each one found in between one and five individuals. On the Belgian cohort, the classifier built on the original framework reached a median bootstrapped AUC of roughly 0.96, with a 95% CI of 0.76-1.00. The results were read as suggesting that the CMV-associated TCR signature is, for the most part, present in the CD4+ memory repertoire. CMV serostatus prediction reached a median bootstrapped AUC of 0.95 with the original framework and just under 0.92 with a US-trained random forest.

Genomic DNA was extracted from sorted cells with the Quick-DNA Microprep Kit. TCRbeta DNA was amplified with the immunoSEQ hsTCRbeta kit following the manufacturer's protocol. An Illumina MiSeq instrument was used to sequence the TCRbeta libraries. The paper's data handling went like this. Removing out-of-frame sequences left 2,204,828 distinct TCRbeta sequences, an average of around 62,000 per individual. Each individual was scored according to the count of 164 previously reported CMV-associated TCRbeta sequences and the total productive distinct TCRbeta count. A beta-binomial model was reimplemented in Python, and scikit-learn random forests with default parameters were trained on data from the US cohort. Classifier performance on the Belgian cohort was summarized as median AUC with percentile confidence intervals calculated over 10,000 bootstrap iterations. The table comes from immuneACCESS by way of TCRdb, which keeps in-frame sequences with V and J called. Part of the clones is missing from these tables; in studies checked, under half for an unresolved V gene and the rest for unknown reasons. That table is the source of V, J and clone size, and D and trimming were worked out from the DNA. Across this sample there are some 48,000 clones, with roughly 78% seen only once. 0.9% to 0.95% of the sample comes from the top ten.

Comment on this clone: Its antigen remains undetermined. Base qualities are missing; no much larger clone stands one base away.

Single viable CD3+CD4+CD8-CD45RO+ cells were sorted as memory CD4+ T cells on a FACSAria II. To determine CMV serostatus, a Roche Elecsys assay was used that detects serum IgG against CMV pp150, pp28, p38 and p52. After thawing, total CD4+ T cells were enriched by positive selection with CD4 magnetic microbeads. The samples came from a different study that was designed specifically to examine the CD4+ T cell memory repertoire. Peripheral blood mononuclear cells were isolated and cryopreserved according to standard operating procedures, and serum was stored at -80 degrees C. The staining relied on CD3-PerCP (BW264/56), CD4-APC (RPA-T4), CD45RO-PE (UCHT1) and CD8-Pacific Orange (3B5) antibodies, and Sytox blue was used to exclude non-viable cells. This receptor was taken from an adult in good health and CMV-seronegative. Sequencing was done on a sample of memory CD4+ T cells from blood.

Here is the DNA: TGTGCCAGCAGTAGGGAGGCTGGCTATGGCTACACCTTC. Its amino acids are CASSREAGYGYTF. The chain couples TRBV28 to TRBJ1-2; the D gene lacks a confident call. Inclusive of the bounding cysteine and phenylalanine, the CDR3 is 13 residues long. The kept DNA is CDR3 alone, 39 bases in frame from the first base. CDR1 and CDR2 are drawn from the germline V gene: MDHEN, SYDVKM. Trimming removed 5 bases from V and 4 bases from J, leaving 11 bases between the germline ends.